The 20 T cell receptor beta chains listed next were all sequenced from one sample in a study of T-cell memory formation after mild COVID-19. TCRdb processed the 5' RACE reads anew with MiXCR; each CDR3 protein has one entry. The repertoire holds 250,000 to 300,000 distinct CDR3 sequences, with about 16% as singletons. The sample was PBMCs or a T cell subset sorted from them (not recorded which). These receptors came from a man between 18 and 35 years old who had mild COVID-19 (a few samples of this study predate the infection). Cell type and time point are not known.

Only a few counts were recorded for this clonotype. V usage is TRBV28 and J usage is TRBJ1-5; TRBD1 might be the D (6 bases). From germline, CDR1 is MDHEN and CDR2 SYDVKM. This CDR3 spans 12 amino acids. The V gene lost 8 bases and the J gene lost 10 bases, with 15 bases spanning the gap. CDR3 protein: CASDAQGSPQHF. In DNA, the CDR3 is TGTGCCAGCGACGCACAGGGTAGTCCCCAGCATTTT.

V is TRBV3-1 and J is TRBJ2-2; 7 bases map to TRBD1. CDR1 and CDR2 (germline): LGHDT, YNNKEL (reference sequence). V lost 6 bases and J lost 5; bases outside the gene matches: 6. CDR3 length: 14 residues. CDR3 in amino acids: CASRHRDRTGELFF. In DNA form, the CDR3 reads TGTGCCAGCAGGCACCGGGACAGAACCGGGGAGCTGTTTTTT.

V and J are TRBV4-1 and TRBJ2-1; no clear D. This CDR3 region has 12 residues. V gave up 4 bases and J gave up 7 bases, with 8 bases separating them. CDR1 is MGHRA, CDR2 YSYEKL, per germline. CDR3 sequence reads: CASSPSLNEQFF. CDR3 nucleotides: TGCGCCAGCAGCCCATCTCTGAATGAGCAGTTCTTC.

The chain has TRBV6-5 and TRBJ1-3; TRBD1 is a possible D gene (6 bases). Germline CDR1 and CDR2: MNHEY and SVGAGI. The V end lost 5 bases, the J end lost 0 bases, and 11 bases lay between the germline ends. This CDR3 region has 15 residues. The CDR3 region is CASSPQGLSGNTIYF. CDR3 coding DNA: TGTGCCAGCAGTCCACAGGGACTCTCTGGAAACACCATATATTTT.

This clonotype was detected a few times. The rearrangement joins TRBV7-9 to TRBJ2-1; the match to TRBD1 covers 8 bases. Germline V gene sequence: CDR1 SEHNR, CDR2 FQNEAQ (reference sequence). This CDR3 is built from 11 residues. The junction had 3 bases not matched to a gene; V was cut back by 6 bases and J by 11 bases. Here the CDR3 reads CASRTGGQQFF. For the CDR3, the DNA is TGTGCCAGCAGAACAGGGGGACAGCAGTTCTTC.

The V gene is TRBV6-5, the J gene TRBJ1-5; D might be TRBD1 (5 bases). Germline V CDR1 and CDR2: MNHEY, SVGAGI. There are 15 residues in the CDR3. Deletions cut 6 bases from V and 7 bases from J, with 19 bases between. DNA of the CDR3: TGTGCCAGCAGGTTAGCATTTGGGGCACCGCAGCCCCAGCATTTT. This gives the protein CASRLAFGAPQPQHF.

The chain combines TRBV28 with TRBJ2-7, with D unclear. Germline-derived CDR1 and CDR2 are MDHEN and SYDVKM. Deletions cut 8 bases from V and 4 bases from J, with 15 bases between. The CDR3 contains 13 residues. The CDR3 DNA reads TGTGCCAGCTCCTCTGTAGTCACTTACGAGCAGTACGTC. Translating it yields CASSSVVTYEQYV.

This rearrangement joins TRBV6-5 to TRBJ2-2, with TRBD2 identical over 8 bases. J was trimmed by 6 bases and V by 6 bases; bases with no gene match: 9. The CDR3 extends over 15 amino acids. The V gene's germline CDR1 is MNHEY and CDR2 SVGAGI. The chain's CDR3 is CASRAGTSYAGELFF. The CDR3 DNA sequence: TGTGCCAGCAGGGCCGGGACTAGTTATGCCGGGGAGCTGTTTTTT.

The chain combines TRBV7-6 with TRBJ2-2; TRBD2 matches 11 bases. The V gene end was trimmed by 5 bases and the J gene end by 6 bases; junction bases not matched to a gene: 8. CDR3 length: 16 residues. Per the germline V gene, CDR1 is SGHVS and CDR2 is FNYEAQ. The DNA of the CDR3 is TGTGCCAGCAGCCAGAGAGTAGCGGGGGGGCCCGGGGAGCTGTTTTTT. Protein product: CASSQRVAGGPGELFF.

The rearrangement joins TRBV6-2 or TRBV6-3 to TRBJ1-1; tentative D call: TRBD1 (5 bases). V gave up 0 bases and J gave up 11 bases, with 16 bases separating them. The CDR3 is 14 residues long. Germline CDR1 and CDR2: MNHEY and SVGEGT. The CDR3 sequence: CASSYSPQGFGAFF. CDR3 bases: TGTGCCAGCAGTTACTCACCCCAGGGTTTTGGCGCTTTCTTT.

The gene calls are TRBV5-1 and TRBJ2-2; the D gene is possibly TRBD1 (5 bases). V lost 5 bases and J lost 2, with 16 bases in between. The CDR3 loop spans 16 amino acids. CDR1 and CDR2 from the germline V gene are SGHRS and YFSETQ. The CDR3 DNA sequence: TGCGCCAGCAGTCCAATTGGGCAGGGTAACACCGGGGAGCTGTTTTTT. This codes for CASSPIGQGNTGELFF.

The chain combines TRBV5-5 with TRBJ2-5; TRBD2 might be the D (6 bases). The CDR3 totals 15 residues. Per the germline V gene, CDR1 is SGHKS and CDR2 is YYEKEE (reference sequence). V dropped 2 bases and J dropped 5 bases, with 16 bases sitting between them. The CDR3 spells CASSFAGQGTETQYF. CDR3 nucleotides: TGTGCCAGCAGCTTCGCGGGGCAAGGGACGGAGACCCAGTACTTC.

This chain joins TRBV5-1 and TRBJ2-5, with no clear D. The CDR3 is made up of 15 amino acids. CDR1 is SGHRS, CDR2 YFSETQ, per germline. V was trimmed by 0 bases and J by 2 bases, leaving 11 bases between them. Here the CDR3 reads CASSLAASPQETQYF. DNA of the CDR3: TGCGCCAGCAGCTTGGCGGCATCCCCTCAAGAGACCCAGTACTTC.

This clonotype was detected a few times. The chain links TRBV5-1 to TRBJ2-1; 12 nucleotides align to TRBD1. The germline V gene encodes CDR1 SGHRS and CDR2 YFSETQ. The J segment lost 7 bases and the V segment lost 4 bases, leaving 6 bases of the junction unmatched. CDR3 length equals 15 residues. CDR3 nucleotides: TGCGCCAGCAGCCACCGGGACAGGGGGCAAAATGAGCAGTTCTTC. Its translation: CASSHRDRGQNEQFF.

The J gene is TRBJ2-5, the V gene TRBV27; TRBD1 is a possible D gene (6 bases). The V gene lost 2 bases and the J gene lost 5 bases, with 12 bases spanning the gap. The CDR3 sequence is 14 residues long. Germline CDR1 reads MNHEY; CDR2 reads SMNVEV (reference sequence). DNA of the CDR3: TGTGCCAGCAGTTTAAAGGGGGTATTCGAGACCCAGTACTTC. It encodes CASSLKGVFETQYF.

V gene TRBV7-9 combines with J gene TRBJ1-5; D is undetermined. This CDR3 has 14 residues. CDR1 is SEHNR, CDR2 FQNEAQ, per germline (reference sequence). V dropped 5 bases and J dropped 0 bases, with 8 bases sitting between them. In DNA, the CDR3 is TGTGCCAGCAGCGAAAGTTATAGCAATCAGCCCCAGCATTTT. Amino acid sequence: CASSESYSNQPQHF.

This chain links TRBV6-1 with TRBJ2-5, with D unclear. This CDR3 region has 13 residues. Trimming took 3 bases from V and 4 from J, leaving 9 bases between them. Germline V lookup: CDR1 MNHNS, CDR2 SASEGT. DNA of the CDR3: TGTGCCAGCAGTGATCGGCCTCGAGAGACCCAGTACTTC. It codes for CASSDRPRETQYF.

This chain joins TRBV29-1 and TRBJ2-3, with D perhaps TRBD1 (5 bases). Trimming cost V 0 bases and J 6 bases, with 25 bases left between them. The germline V gene has CDR1 SQVTM and CDR2 ANQGSEA. The CDR3 has 18 residues. The CDR3 reads CSVEDAITPGPPPDTQYF. The CDR3 nucleotides are TGCAGCGTTGAAGATGCTATAACCCCAGGGCCCCCCCCGGATACGCAGTATTTT.

The sample holds a few counts of this clonotype. CDR3 region: CASSKEEAARGAEQYF. In nucleotides, the CDR3 is TGTGCCAGCAGCAAAGAGGAGGCGGCCAGGGGGGCCGAGCAGTACTTC. This chain links TRBV21-1 with TRBJ2-7; the D call of TRBD1 is as the table states it, not checked on the DNA. TRBV21-1 has pseudogene status. The CDR3 loop spans 16 amino acids.

CDR3 nucleotides: TGTGCCTGCCCAGGAGGGGGGTCCTACAATGAGCAGTTCTTC. It encodes CACPGGGSYNEQFF. The chain joins TRBV30 to TRBJ2-1; D may match TRBD1 or TRBD2 (6 bases each). Germline-derived CDR1 and CDR2 are GTSNPN and SVGIG (reference sequence). V was trimmed by 6 bases and J by 1 base, leaving 13 bases between them. The CDR3 is 14 residues long.